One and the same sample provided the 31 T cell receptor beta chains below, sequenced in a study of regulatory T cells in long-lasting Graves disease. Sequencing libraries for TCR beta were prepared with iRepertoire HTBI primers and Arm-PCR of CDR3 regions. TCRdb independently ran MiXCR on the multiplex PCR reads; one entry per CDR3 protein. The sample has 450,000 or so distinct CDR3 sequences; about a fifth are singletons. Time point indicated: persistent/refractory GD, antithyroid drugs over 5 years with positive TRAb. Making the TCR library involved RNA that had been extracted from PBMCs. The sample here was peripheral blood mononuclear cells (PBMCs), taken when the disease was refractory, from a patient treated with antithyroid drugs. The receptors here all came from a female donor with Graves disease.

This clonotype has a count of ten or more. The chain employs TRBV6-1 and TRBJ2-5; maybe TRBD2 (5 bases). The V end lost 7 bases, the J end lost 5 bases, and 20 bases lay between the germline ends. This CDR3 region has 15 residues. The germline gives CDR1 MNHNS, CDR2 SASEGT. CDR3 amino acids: CASKTGPMTGETQYF. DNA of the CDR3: TGTGCCAGCAAAACCGGACCGATGACGGGGGAGACCCAGTACTTC.

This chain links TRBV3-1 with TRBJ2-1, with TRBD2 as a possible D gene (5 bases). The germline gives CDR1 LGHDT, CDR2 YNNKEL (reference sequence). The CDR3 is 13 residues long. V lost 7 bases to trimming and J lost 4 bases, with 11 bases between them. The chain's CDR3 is CASKAVTYNEQFF. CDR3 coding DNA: TGTGCCAGCAAAGCGGTTACGTACAATGAGCAGTTCTTC.

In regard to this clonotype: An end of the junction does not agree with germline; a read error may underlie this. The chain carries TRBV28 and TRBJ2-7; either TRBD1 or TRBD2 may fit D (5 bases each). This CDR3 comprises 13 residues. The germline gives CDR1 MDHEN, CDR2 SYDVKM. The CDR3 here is CASSLPGTYGQYF. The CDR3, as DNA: TGTGCCAGCAGTTTACCCGGGACCTACGGGCAGTACTTC.

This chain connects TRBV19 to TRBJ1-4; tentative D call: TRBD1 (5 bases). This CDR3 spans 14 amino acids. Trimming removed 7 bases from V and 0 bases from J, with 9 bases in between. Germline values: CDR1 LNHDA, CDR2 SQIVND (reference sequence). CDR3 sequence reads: CASTGTATNEKLFF. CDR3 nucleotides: TGTGCCAGTACAGGGACTGCAACTAATGAAAAACTGTTTTTT.

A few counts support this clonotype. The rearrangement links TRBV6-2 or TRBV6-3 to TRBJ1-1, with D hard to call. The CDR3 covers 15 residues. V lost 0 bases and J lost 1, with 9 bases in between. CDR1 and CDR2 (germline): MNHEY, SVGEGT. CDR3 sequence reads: CASSYSNSKNTEAFF. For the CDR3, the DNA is TGTGCCAGCAGTTACTCGAATAGCAAGAACACTGAAGCTTTCTTT.

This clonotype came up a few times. CDR3 in amino acids: CASTVGRETQYF. As DNA, the CDR3 is TGTGCCAGCACCGTGGGGCGGGAGACCCAGTACTTC. The genes are TRBV7-9 and TRBJ2-5, with D possibly matching TRBD1 (5 bases). This CDR3 is built from 12 residues. V was cut by 7 bases and J by 5 bases, with 11 bases left in between. The germline V gene encodes CDR1 SEHNR and CDR2 FQNEAQ (reference sequence).

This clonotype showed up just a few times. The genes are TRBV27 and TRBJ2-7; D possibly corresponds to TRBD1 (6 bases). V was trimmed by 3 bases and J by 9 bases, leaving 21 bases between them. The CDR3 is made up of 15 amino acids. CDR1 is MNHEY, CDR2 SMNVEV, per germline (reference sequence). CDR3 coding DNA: TGTGCCAGCAGTTTCCGGGACACCTCTCCCACAGGGCAGTACTTC. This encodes CASSFRDTSPTGQYF.

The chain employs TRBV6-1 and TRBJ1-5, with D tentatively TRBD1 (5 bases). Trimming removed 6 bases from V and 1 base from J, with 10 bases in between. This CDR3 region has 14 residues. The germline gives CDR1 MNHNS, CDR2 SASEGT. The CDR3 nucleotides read TGTGCCAGCAGCTCACAGGCAAGCAATCAGCCCCAGCATTTT. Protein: CASSSQASNQPQHF.

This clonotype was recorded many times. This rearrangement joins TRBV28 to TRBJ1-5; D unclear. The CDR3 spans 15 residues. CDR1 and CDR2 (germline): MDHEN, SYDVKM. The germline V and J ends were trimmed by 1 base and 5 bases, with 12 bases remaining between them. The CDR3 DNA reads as TGTGCCAGCAGTTTATCCCTCAGGCCGCATCAGCCCCAGCATTTT. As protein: CASSLSLRPHQPQHF.

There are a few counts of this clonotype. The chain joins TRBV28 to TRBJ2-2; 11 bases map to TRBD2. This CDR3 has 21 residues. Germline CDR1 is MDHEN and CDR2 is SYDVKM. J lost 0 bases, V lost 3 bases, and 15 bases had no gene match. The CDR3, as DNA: TGTGCCAGCAGTTTGGATTCTTCCGGGACTAGCGGTTTCGCGAACACCGGGGAGCTGTTTTTT. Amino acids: CASSLDSSGTSGFANTGELFF.

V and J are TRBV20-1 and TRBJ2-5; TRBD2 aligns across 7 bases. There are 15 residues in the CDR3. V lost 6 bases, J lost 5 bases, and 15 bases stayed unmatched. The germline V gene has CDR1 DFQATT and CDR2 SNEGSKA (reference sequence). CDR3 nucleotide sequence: TGCAGTGCCCCCGCCTCGGGGGGTTCGGGCGAGACCCAGTACTTC. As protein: CSAPASGGSGETQYF.

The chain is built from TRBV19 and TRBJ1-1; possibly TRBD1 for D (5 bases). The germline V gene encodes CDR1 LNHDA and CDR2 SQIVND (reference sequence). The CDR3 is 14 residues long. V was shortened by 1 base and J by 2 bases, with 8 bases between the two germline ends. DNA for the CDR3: TGTGCCAGTAGTATAGGCAGGGCCAACACTGAAGCTTTCTTT. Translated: CASSIGRANTEAFF.

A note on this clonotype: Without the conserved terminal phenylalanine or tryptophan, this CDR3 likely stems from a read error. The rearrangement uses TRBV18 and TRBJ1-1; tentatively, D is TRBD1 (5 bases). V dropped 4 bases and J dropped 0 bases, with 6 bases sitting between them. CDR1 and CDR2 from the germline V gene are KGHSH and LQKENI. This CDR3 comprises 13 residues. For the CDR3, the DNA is TGTGCCAGCTCACGACAGTTGAACACTGAAGCTTTCTCT. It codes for CASSRQLNTEAFS.

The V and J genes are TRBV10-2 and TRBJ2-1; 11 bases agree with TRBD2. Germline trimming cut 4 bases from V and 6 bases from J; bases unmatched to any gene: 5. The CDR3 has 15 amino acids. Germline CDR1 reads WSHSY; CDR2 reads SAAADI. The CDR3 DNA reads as TGCGCCAGCAGTGGGGGTAGCGGGAGGGCCAATGAGCAGTTCTTC. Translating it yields CASSGGSGRANEQFF.

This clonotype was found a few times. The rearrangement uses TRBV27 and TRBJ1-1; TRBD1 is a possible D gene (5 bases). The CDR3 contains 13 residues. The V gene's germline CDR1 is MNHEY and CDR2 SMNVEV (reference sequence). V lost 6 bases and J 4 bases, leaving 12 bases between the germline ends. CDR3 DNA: TGTGCCAGCAGGGGGGGACTGTTCACTGAAGCTTTCTTT. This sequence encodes CASRGGLFTEAFF.

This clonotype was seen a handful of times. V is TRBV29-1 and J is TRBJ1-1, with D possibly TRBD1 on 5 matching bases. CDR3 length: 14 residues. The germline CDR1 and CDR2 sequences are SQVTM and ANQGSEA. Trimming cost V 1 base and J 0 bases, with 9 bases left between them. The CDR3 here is CSVEGGHLNTEAFF. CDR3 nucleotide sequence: TGCAGCGTTGAAGGCGGACACTTGAACACTGAAGCTTTCTTT. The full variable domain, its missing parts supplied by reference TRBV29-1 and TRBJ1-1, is SAVISQKPSRDICQRGTSLTIQCQVDSQVTMMFWYRQQPGQSLTLIATANQGSEATYESGFVIDKFPISRPNLTFSTLTVSNMSPEDSSIYLCSVEGGHLNTEAFFGQGTRLTVV.

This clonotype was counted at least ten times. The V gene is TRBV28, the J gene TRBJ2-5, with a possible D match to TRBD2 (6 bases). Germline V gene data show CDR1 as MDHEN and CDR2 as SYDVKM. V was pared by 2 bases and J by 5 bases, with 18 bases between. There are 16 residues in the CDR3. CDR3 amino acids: CASSLRGYPRGETQYF. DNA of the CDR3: TGTGCCAGCAGTTTACGGGGGTATCCCCGGGGCGAGACCCAGTACTTC. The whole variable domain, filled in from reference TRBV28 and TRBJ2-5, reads DVKVTQSSRYLVKRTGEKVFLECVQDMDHENMFWYRQDPGLGLRLIYFSYDVKMKEKGDIPEGYSVSREKKERFSLILESASTNQTSMYLCASSLRGYPRGETQYFGPGTRLLVL.

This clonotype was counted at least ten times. For the CDR3, the DNA is TGTGCCAGCAGTGGGATCCTCATTAGTGCGAACACCGGGGAGCTGTTTTTT. Translated: CASSGILISANTGELFF. The gene calls are TRBV2 and TRBJ2-2, with D unresolved. Germline V CDR1 and CDR2: SNHLY, FYNNEI. Trimming shortened V by 4 bases and J by 0 bases, and 15 bases separated the two germline ends. CDR3 length: 17 amino acids.

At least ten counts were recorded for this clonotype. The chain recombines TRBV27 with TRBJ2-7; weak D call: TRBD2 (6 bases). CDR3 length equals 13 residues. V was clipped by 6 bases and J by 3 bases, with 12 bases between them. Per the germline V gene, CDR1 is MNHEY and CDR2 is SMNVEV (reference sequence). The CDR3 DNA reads TGTGCCAGCAGCGTATCGGGAGACTACGAGCAGTACTTC. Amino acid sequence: CASSVSGDYEQYF.

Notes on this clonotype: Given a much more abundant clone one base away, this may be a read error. The CDR3 DNA reads as TGTGCCTGCAGTTACCCCTGGGGAGGGGTAGACGAAGAGACCCAGTACTTC. Protein product: CACSYPWGGVDEETQYF. The chain combines TRBV6-5 with TRBJ2-5, with 7 bases fitting TRBD2. CDR1 is MNHEY and CDR2 is SVGAGI in the germline V gene. The length of the CDR3 is 17 residues.

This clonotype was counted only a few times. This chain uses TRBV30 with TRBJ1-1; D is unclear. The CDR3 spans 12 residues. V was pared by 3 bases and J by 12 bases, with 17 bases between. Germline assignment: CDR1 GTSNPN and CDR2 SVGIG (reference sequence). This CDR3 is CAWRDLLGETFF. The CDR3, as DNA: TGTGCCTGGAGAGATTTACTGGGCGAGACTTTCTTT. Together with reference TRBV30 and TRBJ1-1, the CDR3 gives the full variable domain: SQTIHQWPATLVQPVGSPLSLECTVEGTSNPNLYWYRQAAGRGLQLLFYSVGIGQISSEVPQNLSASRPQDRQFILSSKKLLLSDSGFYLCAWRDLLGETFFGQGTRLTVV.

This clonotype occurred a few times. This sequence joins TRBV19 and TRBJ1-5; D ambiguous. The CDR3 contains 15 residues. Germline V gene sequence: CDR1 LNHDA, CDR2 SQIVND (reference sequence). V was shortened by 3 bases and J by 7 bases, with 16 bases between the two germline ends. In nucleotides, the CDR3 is TGTGCCAGTAGTATCGCGTCGATCACCGGGCAGCCCCAGCATTTT. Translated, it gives CASSIASITGQPQHF.

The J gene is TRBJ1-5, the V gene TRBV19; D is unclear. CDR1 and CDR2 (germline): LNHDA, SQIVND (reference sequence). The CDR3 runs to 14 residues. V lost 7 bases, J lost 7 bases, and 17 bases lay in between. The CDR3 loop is CASNSLGRNQPQHF. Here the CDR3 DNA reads TGTGCCAGTAACTCCCTGGGCAGGAACCAGCCCCAGCATTTT.

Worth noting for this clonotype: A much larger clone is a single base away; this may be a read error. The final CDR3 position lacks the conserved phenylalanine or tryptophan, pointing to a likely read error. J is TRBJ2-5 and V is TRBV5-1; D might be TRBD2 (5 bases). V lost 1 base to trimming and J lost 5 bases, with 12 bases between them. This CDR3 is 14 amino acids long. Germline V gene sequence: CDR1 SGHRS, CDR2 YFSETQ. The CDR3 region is CASSLRADLETQYL. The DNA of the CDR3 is TGCGCCAGCAGCTTGAGAGCGGACCTCGAGACCCAGTACCTC.

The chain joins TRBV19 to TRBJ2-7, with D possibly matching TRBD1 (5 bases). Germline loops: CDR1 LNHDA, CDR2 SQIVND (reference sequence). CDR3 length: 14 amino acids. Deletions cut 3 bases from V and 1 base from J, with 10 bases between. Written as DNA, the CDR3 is TGTGCCAGTAGTATCATGGACACATCCTACGAGCAGTACTTC. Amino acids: CASSIMDTSYEQYF.

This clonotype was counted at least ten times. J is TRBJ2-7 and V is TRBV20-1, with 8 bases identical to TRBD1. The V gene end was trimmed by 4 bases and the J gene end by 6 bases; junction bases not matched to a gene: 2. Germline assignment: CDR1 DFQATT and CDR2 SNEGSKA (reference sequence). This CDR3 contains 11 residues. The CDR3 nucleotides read TGCAGTGCTACAGGGGGCGGCGAGCAGTACTTC. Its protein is CSATGGGEQYF.

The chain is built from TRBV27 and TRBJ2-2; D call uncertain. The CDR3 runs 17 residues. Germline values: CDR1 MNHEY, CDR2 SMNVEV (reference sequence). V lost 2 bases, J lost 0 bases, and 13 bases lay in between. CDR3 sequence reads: CASSLVGVSANTGELFF. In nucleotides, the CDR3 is TGTGCCAGCAGTTTAGTGGGCGTAAGCGCGAACACCGGGGAGCTGTTTTTT.

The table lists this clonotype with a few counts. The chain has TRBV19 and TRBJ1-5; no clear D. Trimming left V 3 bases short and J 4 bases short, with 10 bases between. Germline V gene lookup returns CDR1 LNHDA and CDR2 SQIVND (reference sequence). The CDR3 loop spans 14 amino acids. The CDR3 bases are TGTGCCAGTAGTATTGGGATACTTAATCAGCCCCAGCATTTT. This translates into CASSIGILNQPQHF.

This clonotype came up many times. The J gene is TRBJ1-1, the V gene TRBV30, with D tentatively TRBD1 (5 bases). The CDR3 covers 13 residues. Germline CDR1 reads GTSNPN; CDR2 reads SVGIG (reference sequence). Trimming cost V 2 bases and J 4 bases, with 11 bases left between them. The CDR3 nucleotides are TGTGCCTGGAGTTACCGGGGGGGCACTGAAGCTTTCTTT. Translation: CAWSYRGGTEAFF.

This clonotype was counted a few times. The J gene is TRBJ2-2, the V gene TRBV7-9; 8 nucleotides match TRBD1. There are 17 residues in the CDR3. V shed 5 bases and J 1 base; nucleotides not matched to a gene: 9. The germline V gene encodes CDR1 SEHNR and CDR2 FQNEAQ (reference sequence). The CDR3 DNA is TGTGCCAGCAGCCCAAAATCGGGACAGGTGAACACCGGGGAGCTGTTTTTT. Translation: CASSPKSGQVNTGELFF.

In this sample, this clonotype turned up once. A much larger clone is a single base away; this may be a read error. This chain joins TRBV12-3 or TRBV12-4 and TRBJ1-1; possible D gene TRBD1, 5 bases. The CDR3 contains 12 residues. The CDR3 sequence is CAGSLVQGEAFF. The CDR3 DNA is TGTGCCGGCAGTTTAGTGCAGGGTGAAGCTTTCTTT.